These 8 T cell receptor beta chains came from one sample sequenced in a study of blood T cell repertoires in COVID-19. Clones were sequenced by immunoSEQ multiplex PCR, and TCRdb holds only the in-frame ones, with some missing. The table includes about 150,000 clones, about 89% detected once. Sequencing was done on a sample of peripheral blood. The receptors here all came from a man aged 45 to 65 with acute or convalescent COVID-19.

The V gene is TRBV18, the J gene TRBJ1-1; D unclear. CDR1 KGHSH and CDR2 LQKENI come from the germline V gene. The CDR3 contains 15 residues. Trimming cost V 0 bases and J 1 base, with 9 bases left between them. CDR3 nucleotides: TGTGCCAGCTCACCACCCGGACTTAGGAACACTGAAGCTTTCTTT. It translates to CASSPPGLRNTEAFF.

V usage is TRBV3-1 (or the pseudogene TRBV3-2) and J usage is TRBJ1-6; D perhaps matches TRBD1 (5 bases). V lost 1 base and J lost 10, with 11 bases in between. The germline V gene encodes CDR1 LGHDT and CDR2 YNNKEL (reference sequence). The CDR3 is 14 residues long. In nucleotides, the CDR3 is TGTGCCAGCAGCCAAGGGGGCGCTGAGTCACCCCTCCACTTT. Translation: CASSQGGAESPLHF.

The chain employs TRBV28 and TRBJ1-2, with a weak D call TRBD1 (5 bases). Germline CDR1 is MDHEN and CDR2 is SYDVKM. The CDR3 runs to 14 residues. V dropped 7 bases and J dropped 0 bases, with 12 bases sitting between them. The CDR3 sequence: CASTPGGANYGYTF. The CDR3 DNA reads TGTGCCAGCACCCCGGGGGGGGCTAACTATGGCTACACCTTC.

J is TRBJ1-4 and V is TRBV6-5; a weak D match, TRBD1 (6 bases). Per the germline V gene, CDR1 is MNHEY and CDR2 is SVGAGI. CDR3 length equals 16 residues. The V end lost 0 bases, the J end lost 4 bases, and 12 bases lay between the germline ends. The CDR3 protein is CASSYSIGRGNEKLFF. The CDR3 DNA is TGTGCCAGCAGTTACTCGATTGGCAGGGGTAATGAAAAACTGTTTTTT.

This rearrangement joins TRBV6-6 to TRBJ2-3, with TRBD1 as a possible D gene (5 bases). The CDR3 is made up of 14 amino acids. Trimming removed 1 base at V and 2 bases at J, with 7 bases between. CDR1 and CDR2 from the germline V gene are MNHNY and SVGAGI (reference sequence). CDR3 DNA: TGTGCCAGCAGTTACTTGACAGACACAGATACGCAGTATTTT. Translating it yields CASSYLTDTDTQYF.

The chain carries TRBV6-5 and TRBJ1-4; no firm D call. V dropped 0 bases and J dropped 5 bases, with 10 bases sitting between them. The CDR3 has 15 residues. Per the germline V gene, CDR1 is MNHEY and CDR2 is SVGAGI. CDR3 protein: CASSYSRRVNEKLFF. The DNA for the CDR3 is TGTGCCAGCAGTTACTCGAGGAGGGTAAATGAAAAACTGTTTTTT.

The chain links TRBV7-6 to TRBJ2-3, with a tentative D call TRBD2 (6 bases). The CDR3 loop spans 17 amino acids. The V gene's germline CDR1 is SGHVS and CDR2 FNYEAQ. The ends were cut back, 2 bases at V and 6 bases at J, with 21 bases in the middle. CDR3: CASSLMQAGVVWDTQYF. The CDR3 coding sequence is TGTGCCAGCAGCTTAATGCAAGCGGGTGTCGTTTGGGATACGCAGTATTTT.

The gene calls are TRBV19 and TRBJ2-1; the match to TRBD2 covers 10 bases. The germline CDR1 and CDR2 sequences are LNHDA and SQIVND (reference sequence). This CDR3 spans 15 amino acids. Trimming at V came to 1 base and at J to 7 bases, leaving 4 bases not matched to a gene. The CDR3 region is CASSIGLAGVNEQFF. As DNA, the CDR3 is TGTGCCAGTAGTATAGGGCTAGCGGGAGTGAATGAGCAGTTCTTC.